The entry that follows covers one T cell receptor beta chain sequence. The data originate from a study of T-cell memory formation after mild COVID-19. Overall study: TCR clusters showed largely donor specificity.

A 5'RACE reaction primed in the constant segment made cDNA libraries of TCR alpha and TCR beta, and these carried sample barcodes and UMIs. TCRdb analysed the 5' RACE reads with MiXCR anew, one entry per CDR3 protein. The sample yields about 110,000 distinct CDR3 sequences, approximately 15% seen once. The germline V gene encodes CDR1 SGHVS and CDR2 FNYEAQ. V dropped 3 bases and J dropped 0; count of bases not matched to a gene: 3. The CDR3 loop spans 16 amino acids. The J gene is TRBJ1-2, the V gene TRBV7-6, with 11 bases aligning to TRBD1. The clonotype originates from an adult woman who had mild COVID-19 (a few samples of this study predate the infection). Cell type and time point are not known. The sample consisted of PBMCs or a T cell subset sorted from them (not recorded which). CDR3 amino acids: CASSFGQGAANYGYTF. The CDR3 region has the DNA TGTGCCAGCAGCTTCGGACAGGGGGCAGCTAACTATGGCTACACCTTC.